This T cell receptor beta chain is from a study of Ad26.COV2.S vaccination and SARS-CoV-2 variants. The study's findings and limits: The authors reported substantial breadth in spike-specific CD8+ and CD4+ T cell responses after vaccination.

Note on this clone: Antigen unknown.

The CDR3 loop spans 15 amino acids. V was clipped by 0 bases and J by 5 bases, with 11 bases between them. In germline, CDR1 is LGHDT, CDR2 YNNKEL (reference sequence). Treatment specified: some 20 received Ad26.COV2.S at low or high dose, single or two shots; about 5 received placebo; per-sample allocation not given. Sampling was performed 63 days after the first vaccine or placebo injection. Some clones are missing from TCRdb's copy, which holds only in-frame ones; the method was immunoSEQ multiplex PCR. Of hundreds of thousands of clones listed, 80% to 90% are singletons. This receptor was obtained from a person between 18 and 65 years old who received the Ad26.COV2.S COVID-19 vaccine or a placebo. This rearrangement joins TRBV3-1 (or the pseudogene TRBV3-2) to TRBJ2-1; D is unresolved. The specimen comprised peripheral blood, sampled in a trial of Ad26.COV2.S vaccine versus placebo. The CDR3 coding sequence is TGTGCCAGCAGCCAAGAGGTTGTCCTTAACAATGAGCAGTTCTTC. This translates into CASSQEVVLNNEQFF.